Listed below are T cell receptor beta chains from one sample, sequenced in a study of shared clonotypes between healthy human individuals. Generated by immunoSEQ multiplex PCR, the TCRdb table keeps only in-frame clones and is missing some. Of under 600,000 clones listed, 70% to 80% are singletons. Sequencing was done on a sample of PBMCs. These receptor sequences come from a woman in her 40s in good health. Some clones in this sample may be carry-over from other donors' samples. The CDR3 runs from the conserved cysteine through the conserved F or W.

CASSDSTVTGASGYGYTF | TRBV6-4 | 18 | TRBJ1-2
CAWSVPGVLDSGNTIYF | TRBV30 | 17 | TRBJ1-3
CASSPLRDSVNNEQFF | TRBV5-6 | 16 | TRBJ2-1
CASSASPGHQLQETQYF | TRBV5-4 | 17 | TRBJ2-5
CASSMARSGNTIYF | TRBV19 | 14 | TRBJ1-3
CASSPAGVYEQYF | TRBV10-2 | 13 | TRBJ2-7
CASSIGQGFTGELFF | TRBV11-3 | 15 | TRBJ2-2
CASSLDQKQGYGYTF | TRBV7-2 | 15 | TRBJ1-2
CASRPSGGQWETQYF | TRBV25-1 | 15 | TRBJ2-5
CASSQGLAGVVDTQYF | TRBV14 | 16 | TRBJ2-3
CASSPSGDYGYTF | TRBV19 | 13 | TRBJ1-2
CASSLMNHGEQYF | TRBV7-8 | 13 | TRBJ2-7
CASSRTGIYNEQFF | TRBV11-2 | 14 | TRBJ2-1
CASSLLWGPNTGELFF | TRBV27 | 16 | TRBJ2-2
CASTPEPGGNSPLHF | TRBV7-2 | 15 | TRBJ1-6
CASSSQGLVGNTIYF | TRBV5-4 | 15 | TRBJ1-3
CASSFAEGQGGRAFF | TRBV28 | 15 | TRBJ1-1
CASSRTGGESYEQYF | TRBV11-3 | 15 | TRBJ2-7
CASSLGGTSGIGEQYF | TRBV5-4 | 16 | TRBJ2-7
CASSFHPGEQFF | TRBV7-9 | 12 | TRBJ2-1
CASSGQGLGGYTF | TRBV5-1 | 13 | TRBJ1-2
CASSYGTGTGFLF | TRBV6-5 | 13 | TRBJ1-1
CASSLGSSSYNEQFF | TRBV5-1 | 15 | TRBJ2-1
CASSPAAGGNNEQFF | TRBV6-4 | 15 | TRBJ2-1
CASSLGDGVSGNTIYF | TRBV7-9 | 16 | TRBJ1-3
CASSPPSYEQYF | TRBV18 | 12 | TRBJ2-7
CASNNGRQETQYF | TRBV19 | 13 | TRBJ2-5
CASSSGQGVSYEQYF | TRBV5-4 | 15 | TRBJ2-7
CASSLTIGGVGEETQYF | TRBV11-2 | 17 | TRBJ2-5
CASSAGQGLNEQYF | TRBV9 | 14 | TRBJ2-7
CASSATGTENEQFF | TRBV5-1 | 14 | TRBJ2-1
CASSDRGQVYQPQHF | TRBV6-1 | 15 | TRBJ1-5
CASSYGLMNTEAFF | TRBV7-9 | 14 | TRBJ1-1
CASSPGGRQETQYF | TRBV7-9 | 14 | TRBJ2-5
CASSPARDVQETQYF | TRBV28 | 15 | TRBJ2-5
CASSPTAISSTDTQYF | TRBV28 | 16 | TRBJ2-3
CASSLGPNEQFF | TRBV9 | 12 | TRBJ2-1
CASNFGGGYTF | TRBV30 | 11 | TRBJ1-2
CASSPISGRGTEAFF | TRBV7-6 | 15 | TRBJ1-1
CASSQGETQYF | TRBV28 | 11 | TRBJ2-5